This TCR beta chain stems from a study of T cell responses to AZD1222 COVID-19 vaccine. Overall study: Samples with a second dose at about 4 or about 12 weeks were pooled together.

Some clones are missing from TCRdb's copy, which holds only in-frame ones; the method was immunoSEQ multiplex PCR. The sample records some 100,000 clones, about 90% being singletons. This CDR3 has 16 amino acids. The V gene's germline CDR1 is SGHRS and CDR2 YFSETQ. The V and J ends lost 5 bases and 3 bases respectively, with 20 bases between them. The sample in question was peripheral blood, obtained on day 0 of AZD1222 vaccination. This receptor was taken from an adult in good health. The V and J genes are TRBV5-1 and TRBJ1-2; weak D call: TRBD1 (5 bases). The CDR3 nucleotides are TGCGCCAGCAGTGTTGGTGCCAGGGTGGATGACTATGGCTACACCTTC. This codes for CASSVGARVDDYGYTF.